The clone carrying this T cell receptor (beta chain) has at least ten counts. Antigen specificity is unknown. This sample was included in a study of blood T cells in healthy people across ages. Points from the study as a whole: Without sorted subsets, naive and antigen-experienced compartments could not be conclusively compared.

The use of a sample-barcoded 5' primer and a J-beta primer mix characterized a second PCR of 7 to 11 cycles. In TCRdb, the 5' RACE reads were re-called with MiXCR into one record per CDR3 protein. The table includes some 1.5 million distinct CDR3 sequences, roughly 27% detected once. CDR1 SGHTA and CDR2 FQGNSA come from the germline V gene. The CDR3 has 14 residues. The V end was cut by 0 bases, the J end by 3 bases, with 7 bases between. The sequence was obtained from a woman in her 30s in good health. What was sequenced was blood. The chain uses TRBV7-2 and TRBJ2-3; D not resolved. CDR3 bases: TGTGCCAGCAGCTTAGCCCTTCGTACAGATACGCAGTATTTT. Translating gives CASSLALRTDTQYF.